The T cell receptor beta chain described here comes from a study of tumor-infiltrating lymphocytes in primary liver carcinoma. Study-level information: Patients, male and female, were 30 to 69 years old. Study-level points and caveats: Pairs comparing tumor with adjacent tissue or blood overlapped less than pairs drawn from tumor regions.

DNA and RNA were both co-extracted from 20-30 mg of bulk tissue that had not been sorted. V lost 7 bases, J lost 6 bases, and 6 bases stayed unmatched. The CDR3 totals 13 residues. Using a constant-region primer together with ProtoScript II reverse transcriptase, TCR beta cDNA was made from approximately 500 ng of total RNA. Three nested multiplex PCR rounds, a slightly modified ARM-PCR method, built the TCR beta libraries. PCR rounds one and two used TRBV1-TRBV30 forward primers with a C-beta reverse primer for about 11 cycles each. TCRdb used MiXCR to reprocess the multiplex PCR reads, holding one entry per CDR3 protein. The table includes some 87,000 distinct CDR3 sequences, less than 75% detected once. This clonotype was recorded many times. What it binds is unknown.

The sequence was obtained from a middle-aged man with primary liver carcinoma and hepatitis B virus infection. What was sequenced was tumor-adjacent normal liver tissue. This chain connects TRBV12-3 or TRBV12-4 to TRBJ1-2; 9 positions agree with TRBD1. DNA for the CDR3: TGTGCCAGCAACTCCGGGACAGGGAATGGCTACACCTTC. Translated, it gives CASNSGTGNGYTF.